The 27 T cell receptor beta chains below all came from one sample that was sequenced in a study of T cells in Graves' hyperthyroidism and ophthalmopathy. The source material, RNA transcripts, was used to amplify TCR beta CDR3 regions. First-round RT-PCR of the TCR CDR3 relied on the HTBI primer set. MiXCR, run by TCRdb on the multiplex PCR reads, gives a single entry per CDR3 protein. The sample lists 600,000 or so distinct CDR3 sequences; around 45% were seen once. Sequenced sample: peripheral blood or thyroid tissue (not recorded which). The source of these receptors is a woman aged 18-29 years with Graves' hyperthyroidism.

Comment on this clonotype: The conserved final phenylalanine or tryptophan is absent from the CDR3, which likely points to a read error. The chain links TRBV29-1 to TRBJ2-6; 14 bases fit TRBD2. Germline V CDR1 and CDR2: SQVTM, ANQGSEA. V was clipped by 0 bases and J by 0 bases; unmatched bases: 7. The CDR3 consists of 20 residues. The CDR3 reads CSVEDRLAGGHLSGANVLTY. The DNA of the CDR3 is TGCAGCGTTGAAGATAGACTAGCGGGGGGGCACCTCTCTGGGGCCAACGTCCTGACTTAC.

Many counts were recorded for this clonotype. The CDR3, as DNA: TGCAGTGCGGGGGGAAGACGCAATCAGCCCCAGCATTTT. It yields the protein CSAGGRRNQPQHF. This sequence joins TRBV20-1 and TRBJ1-5; maybe TRBD1 (5 bases). The CDR3 is 13 amino acids. Trimming left V 6 bases short and J 2 bases short, with 11 bases between. The germline CDR1 and CDR2 sequences are DFQATT and SNEGSKA (reference sequence).

The genes are TRBV19 and TRBJ1-5; the D is unclear. The V gene's germline CDR1 is LNHDA and CDR2 SQIVND (reference sequence). V lost 9 bases and J 1 base, leaving 13 bases between the germline ends. The length of the CDR3 is 14 residues. CDR3 residues: CASSPGLSNQPQHF. CDR3 DNA sequence: TGTGCCAGCAGCCCCGGACTGAGCAATCAGCCCCAGCATTTT.

This clonotype has only a few counts. The chain employs TRBV7-9 and TRBJ1-5; D uncertain. CDR1 and CDR2 (germline): SEHNR, FQNEAQ (reference sequence). V shed 4 bases and J shed 7 bases, with 17 bases lying between them. The CDR3 sequence is 15 residues long. CDR3 in amino acids: CASSSWSGMGQPQHF. The CDR3 region has the DNA TGTGCCAGCAGCTCCTGGTCGGGGATGGGACAGCCCCAGCATTTT.

This clonotype has more than one count but fewer than ten. One end of the junction fails to match germline, which may point to a read error. The genes are TRBV10-1 and TRBJ1-2; maybe TRBD1 (6 bases). The CDR3 loop spans 13 amino acids. Germline CDR1 is WNHNN and CDR2 is SYGVQD (reference sequence). CDR3 bases: TGTGCCAGCAGTTACGTGCAGGGGAATGGCTACACCTTC. Translating it yields CASSYVQGNGYTF.

In this sample, this clonotype turned up a few times. The chain links TRBV19 to TRBJ1-5; possible D gene TRBD1, 5 bases. Trimming cost V 7 bases and J 9 bases, with 16 bases left between them. There are 13 residues in the CDR3. CDR1 and CDR2 from the germline V gene are LNHDA and SQIVND (reference sequence). The CDR3 spells CASIQGRAGPQHF. The CDR3 nucleotides are TGTGCCAGTATTCAGGGTCGCGCAGGGCCCCAGCATTTT.

This chain joins TRBV7-9 and TRBJ2-2; no firm D call. CDR3 size: 15 residues. CDR1 SEHNR and CDR2 FQNEAQ come from the germline V gene (reference sequence). V lost 3 bases to trimming and J lost 5 bases, with 13 bases between them. As DNA, the CDR3 is TGTGCCAGCAGCTTGAACCCAGTGGTTACCGGGGAGCTGTTTTTT. It codes for CASSLNPVVTGELFF.

The chain combines TRBV24-1 with TRBJ1-2; D is possibly TRBD1 (5 bases). Looked up from germline, CDR1 is KGHDR and CDR2 is SFDVKD. The CDR3 sequence is 14 residues long. Trimming removed 3 bases at V and 8 bases at J, with 15 bases between. CDR3 coding DNA: TGTGCCACCAGTGATGGTAGGGGTCCTAGGGGCTACACCTTC. Its protein product is CATSDGRGPRGYTF.

The sample holds a few counts of this clonotype. V is TRBV7-2 and J is TRBJ1-6; 9 positions match TRBD1. The CDR3 contains 16 residues. The germline CDR1 and CDR2 sequences are SGHTA and FQGNSA. Trimming at V came to 1 base and at J to 7 bases, leaving 5 bases not matched to a gene. The CDR3, as DNA: TGTGCCAGCAGCTTAGAGGGACAGGGAGGGAATTCACCCCTCCACTTT. Translated, it gives CASSLEGQGGNSPLHF.

To note about this clonotype: A clone one base away is much larger, so this may be a read error. This chain uses TRBV2 with TRBJ1-4; 7 bases are a match to TRBD1. The CDR3 has 16 residues. V was pared by 6 bases and J by 0 bases, with 7 bases of the junction left unmatched. Per germline, CDR1 SNHLY and CDR2 FYNNEI. The CDR3 region is CASSEDRCATNEKLFF. DNA of the CDR3: TGTGCCAGCAGCGAGGACAGGTGCGCAACTAATGAAAAACTGTTTTTT.

This clonotype appeared a single time. The gene calls are TRBV7-3 and TRBJ2-5; D is perhaps TRBD1 (6 bases). The germline gives CDR1 SGHTA, CDR2 FQGTGA. V lost 6 bases and J 0 bases, leaving 14 bases between the germline ends. This CDR3 spans 15 amino acids. The CDR3 loop is CASSSTGQYQETQYF. CDR3 DNA sequence: TGTGCCAGCAGTTCGACAGGCCAGTACCAAGAGACCCAGTACTTC.

The V call is TRBV29-1, the J call TRBJ1-4, with D possibly TRBD1 on 5 matching bases. The CDR3 sequence is 15 residues long. V was clipped by 0 bases and J by 7 bases, with 15 bases between them. CDR1 SQVTM and CDR2 ANQGSEA come from the germline V gene. For the CDR3, the DNA is TGCAGCGTTGAAGATCGGGACGCCCTGGGTGAAAAACTGTTTTTT. Amino acids: CSVEDRDALGEKLFF.

V is TRBV19 and J is TRBJ1-5; no definite D call. Trimming left V 10 bases short and J 0 bases short, with 13 bases between. Germline V gene data show CDR1 as LNHDA and CDR2 as SQIVND (reference sequence). This CDR3 contains 14 residues. The DNA of the CDR3 is TGTGCCATCTCCGGTGGATATAGCAATCAGCCCCAGCATTTT. Protein product: CAISGGYSNQPQHF.

This rearrangement joins TRBV7-2 to TRBJ2-7; 10 bases match TRBD1. The ends lost 6 bases at V and 4 bases at J; junction bases unmatched: 9. Germline V gene data show CDR1 as SGHTA and CDR2 as FQGNSA. The CDR3 covers 15 residues. CDR3 in DNA: TGTGCCAGCAGTTCCAGCGGGACAGGGGTTTACGAGCAGTACTTC. Residues: CASSSSGTGVYEQYF.

As to this clonotype: The junction and the germline gene differ at one end; a read error may be behind it. Here the CDR3 reads CAISGTGSDYGYTF. CDR3 bases: TGTGCCATCAGTGGGACAGGGTCGGACTATGGCTACACCTTC. The chain employs TRBV2 and TRBJ1-2; 9 nucleotides align to TRBD1. The CDR3 has 14 amino acids. Germline V gene data show CDR1 as SNHLY and CDR2 as FYNNEI.

With regard to this clonotype: The germline gene is not matched at one end of the junction; a read error may be the cause. This rearrangement joins TRBV7-9 to TRBJ1-1; D is undetermined. In germline, CDR1 is SEHNR, CDR2 FQNEAQ (reference sequence). The CDR3 spans 14 residues. The DNA of the CDR3 is TGTGCCAGCAGCTTAATTACGACTTGGACTGGAGCTTTCTTT. Protein sequence: CASSLITTWTGAFF.

V is TRBV5-4 and J is TRBJ1-1; TRBD1 agrees at 10 bases. The CDR3 is 13 residues long. V trimming: 2 bases; J trimming: 6 bases; junction bases outside the gene matches: 1. CDR1 and CDR2 from the germline V gene are SGHNT and YYREEE (reference sequence). The CDR3 region has the DNA TGTGCCAGCAGCTTTGGGACAGGGGCTGAAGCTTTCTTT. Translated, it gives CASSFGTGAEAFF.

This chain uses TRBV11-1 with TRBJ2-5; 9 bases match TRBD2. The CDR3 length is 16 residues. V was pared by 6 bases and J by 1 base, with 9 bases of the junction left unmatched. CDR1 and CDR2 (germline): SGHAT, FQDESV (reference sequence). CDR3 nucleotide sequence: TGTGCCAGCAGTACGGCGGGAGGGAGGGGCCAAGAGACCCAGTACTTC. Amino acids: CASSTAGGRGQETQYF.

The V gene is TRBV7-2, the J gene TRBJ2-5, with TRBD1 identical over 7 bases. The DNA end is more similar to TRBJ2-4, so the J call may be wrong. The CDR3 consists of 15 residues. Germline CDR1 and CDR2: SGHTA and FQGNSA. The CDR3 loop reads CASSSYRGAKNIQYF. The CDR3, as DNA: TGTGCCAGCAGCTCATACAGGGGAGCCAAAAACATTCAGTACTTC.

Comment on this clonotype: With a much larger clone just one base away, this may be a read error. This chain connects TRBV6-1 to TRBJ1-5, with D perhaps matching TRBD1 (6 bases). Germline CDR1 and CDR2: MNHNS and SASEGT. V lost 6 bases to trimming and J lost 2 bases, with 14 bases between them. The CDR3 spans 15 residues. The CDR3: CASREGGLGNQPQHF. In DNA form, the CDR3 reads TGTGCCAGCAGAGAGGGGGGATTGGGCAATCAGCCCCAGCATTTT.

The chain joins TRBV29-1 to TRBJ1-1; D is possibly TRBD1 (6 bases). The V gene's germline CDR1 is SQVTM and CDR2 ANQGSEA. This CDR3 contains 11 residues. Trimming removed 6 bases at V and 9 bases at J, with 14 bases between. The CDR3 region is CSVGGTMKAFF. The CDR3 DNA is TGCAGCGTGGGGGGGACAATGAAAGCTTTCTTT.

This clonotype was recorded once. The CDR3 sequence: CASTLREGSSNQPQHF. Here the CDR3 DNA reads TGTGCCAGCACCTTACGGGAAGGGTCAAGCAATCAGCCCCAGCATTTT. This chain links TRBV6-5 with TRBJ1-5; the D is unclear. The V end lost 7 bases, the J end lost 1 base, and 17 bases lay between the germline ends. The CDR3 has 16 amino acids. CDR1 and CDR2 from the germline V gene are MNHEY and SVGAGI.

The gene calls are TRBV12-3 or TRBV12-4 and TRBJ1-3, with D hard to call. The length of the CDR3 is 14 residues. With 7 bases removed from V and 0 bases from J, the gap between germline ends came to 10 bases. In nucleotides, the CDR3 is TGTGCCAGCACCCGTCCTTTCTCTGGAAACACCATATATTTT. Protein: CASTRPFSGNTIYF.

This clonotype was recorded a few times. The rearrangement uses TRBV7-2 and TRBJ2-5, with D possibly TRBD1 on 6 matching bases. The CDR3 length is 15 residues. CDR1 and CDR2 from the germline V gene are SGHTA and FQGNSA. V lost 6 bases, J lost 3 bases, and 17 bases lay in between. CDR3 in DNA: TGTGCCAGCAGTTACAGGGCAAGCAGAGAAGAGACCCAGTACTTC. Amino acid sequence: CASSYRASREETQYF.

This clonotype occurred many times. This rearrangement joins TRBV19 to TRBJ2-5; D remains ambiguous. The CDR3 runs 11 residues. Germline CDR1 and CDR2: LNHDA and SQIVND (reference sequence). The V end was cut by 9 bases, the J end by 4 bases, with 9 bases between. DNA of the CDR3: TGTGCCAGCAGAGGCGGAGAGACCCAGTACTTC. Protein sequence: CASRGGETQYF.

A few counts support this clonotype. A much bigger clone sits one base away, suggesting this may be a read error. The chain recombines TRBV29-1 with TRBJ1-4, with D possibly TRBD1 on 5 matching bases. This CDR3 comprises 15 residues. Germline assignment: CDR1 SQVTM and CDR2 ANQGSEA. V was trimmed by 3 bases and J by 0 bases, leaving 11 bases between them. The CDR3 here is CSVERGGATNEKLFF. As DNA, the CDR3 is TGCAGCGTTGAGCGGGGCGGAGCAACTAATGAAAAACTGTTTTTT.

The J gene is TRBJ1-1, the V gene TRBV9, with D uncertain. The ends were cut back, 4 bases at V and 3 bases at J, with 16 bases in the middle. CDR3 length: 15 residues. Germline CDR1 reads SGDLS; CDR2 reads YYNGEE. The CDR3 spells CASSFGPGVDTEAFF. CDR3 bases: TGTGCCAGCAGCTTCGGGCCCGGGGTGGACACTGAAGCTTTCTTT.